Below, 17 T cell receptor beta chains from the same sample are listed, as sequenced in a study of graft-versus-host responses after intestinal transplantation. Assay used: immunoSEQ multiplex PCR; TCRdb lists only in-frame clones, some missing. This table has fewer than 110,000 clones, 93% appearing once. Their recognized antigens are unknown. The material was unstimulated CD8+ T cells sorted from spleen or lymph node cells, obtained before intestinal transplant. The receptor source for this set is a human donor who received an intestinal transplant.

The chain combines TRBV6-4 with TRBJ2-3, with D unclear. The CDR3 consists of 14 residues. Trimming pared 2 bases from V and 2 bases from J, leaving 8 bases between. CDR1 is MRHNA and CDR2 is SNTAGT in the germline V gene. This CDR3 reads CASSDRWPTDTQYF. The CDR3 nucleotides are TGTGCCAGCAGTGACAGGTGGCCCACAGATACGCAGTATTTT.

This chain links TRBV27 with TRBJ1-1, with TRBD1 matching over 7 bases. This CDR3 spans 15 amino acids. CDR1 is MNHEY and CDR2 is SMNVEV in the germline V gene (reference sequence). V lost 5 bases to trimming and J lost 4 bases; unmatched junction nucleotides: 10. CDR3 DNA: TGTGCCAGCAGTAGCCTACAGGGGTTATCCACTGAAGCTTTCTTT. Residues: CASSSLQGLSTEAFF.

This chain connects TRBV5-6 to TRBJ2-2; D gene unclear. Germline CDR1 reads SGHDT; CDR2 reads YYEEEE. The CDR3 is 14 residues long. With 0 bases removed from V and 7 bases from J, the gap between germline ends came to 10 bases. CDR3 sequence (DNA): TGTGCCAGCAGCTTGGACGGGCCCATCGGGGAGCTGTTTTTT. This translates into CASSLDGPIGELFF.

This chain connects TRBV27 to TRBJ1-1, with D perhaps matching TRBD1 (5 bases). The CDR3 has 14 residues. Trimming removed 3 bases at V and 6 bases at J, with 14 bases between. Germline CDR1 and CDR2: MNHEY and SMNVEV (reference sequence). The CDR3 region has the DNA TGTGCCAGCAGTTTTATAGGGGCTGACCCTGAAGCTTTCTTT. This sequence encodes CASSFIGADPEAFF.

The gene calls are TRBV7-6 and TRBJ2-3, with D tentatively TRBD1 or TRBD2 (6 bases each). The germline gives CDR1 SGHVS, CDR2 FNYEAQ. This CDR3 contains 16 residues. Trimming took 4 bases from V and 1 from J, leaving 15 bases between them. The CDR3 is CASSSPDGGRTDTQYF. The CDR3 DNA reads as TGTGCCAGCAGCTCCCCCGACGGGGGCCGCACAGATACGCAGTATTTT. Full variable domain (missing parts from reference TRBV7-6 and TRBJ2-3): GAGVSQSPRYKVTKRGQDVALRCDPISGHVSLYWYRQALGQGPEFLTYFNYEAQQDKSGLPNDRFSAERPEGSISTLTIQRTEQRDSAMYRCASSSPDGGRTDTQYFGPGTRLTVL.

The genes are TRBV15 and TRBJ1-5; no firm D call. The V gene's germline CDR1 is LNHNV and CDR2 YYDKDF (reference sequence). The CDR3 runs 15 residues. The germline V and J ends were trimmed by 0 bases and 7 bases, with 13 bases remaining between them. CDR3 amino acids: CATSREGPLGQPQHF. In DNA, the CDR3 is TGTGCCACCAGCAGAGAGGGCCCTTTAGGACAGCCCCAGCATTTT.

CDR3 loop: CASSLWGGNTEAFF. The DNA for the CDR3 is TGTGCCAGCAGCTTATGGGGGGGAAACACTGAAGCTTTCTTT. The V and J genes are TRBV13 and TRBJ1-1; TRBD1 might be the D (5 bases). The germline gives CDR1 PRHDT, CDR2 FYEKMQ (reference sequence). The length of the CDR3 is 14 residues. Trimming removed 2 bases at V and 2 bases at J, with 9 bases between. Filled out from reference TRBV13 and TRBJ1-1, the complete variable domain reads AAGVIQSPRHLIKEKRETATLKCYPIPRHDTVYWYQQGPGQDPQFLISFYEKMQSDKGSIPDRFSAQQFSDYHSELNMSSLELGDSALYFCASSLWGGNTEAFFGQGTRLTVV.

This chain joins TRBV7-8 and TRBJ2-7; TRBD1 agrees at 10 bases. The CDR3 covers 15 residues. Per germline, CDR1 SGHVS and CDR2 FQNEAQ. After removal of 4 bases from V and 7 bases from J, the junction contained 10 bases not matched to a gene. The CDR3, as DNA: TGTGCCAGCAGCTACCGACAGGGGGCAAGTTCGGAGCAGTACTTC. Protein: CASSYRQGASSEQYF.

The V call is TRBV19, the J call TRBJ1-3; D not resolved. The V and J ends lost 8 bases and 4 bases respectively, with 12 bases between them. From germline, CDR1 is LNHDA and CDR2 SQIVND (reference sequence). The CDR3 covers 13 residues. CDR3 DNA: TGTGCCAGTTCGGACCTTTTAGGAAACACCATATATTTT. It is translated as CASSDLLGNTIYF.

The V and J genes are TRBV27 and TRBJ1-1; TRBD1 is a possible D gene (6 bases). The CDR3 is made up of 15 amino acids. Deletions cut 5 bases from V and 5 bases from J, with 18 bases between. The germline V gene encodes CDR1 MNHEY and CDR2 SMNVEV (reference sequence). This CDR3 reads CASSPWRRGETEAFF. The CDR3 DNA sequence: TGTGCCAGCAGTCCATGGAGAAGGGGGGAAACTGAAGCTTTCTTT.

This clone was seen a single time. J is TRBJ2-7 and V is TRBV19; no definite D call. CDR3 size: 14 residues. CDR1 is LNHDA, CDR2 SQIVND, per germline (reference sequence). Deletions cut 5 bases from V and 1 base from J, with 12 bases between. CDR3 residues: CASSEMGNSYEQYF. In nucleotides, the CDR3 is TGTGCCAGTAGTGAAATGGGGAATTCCTACGAGCAGTACTTC.

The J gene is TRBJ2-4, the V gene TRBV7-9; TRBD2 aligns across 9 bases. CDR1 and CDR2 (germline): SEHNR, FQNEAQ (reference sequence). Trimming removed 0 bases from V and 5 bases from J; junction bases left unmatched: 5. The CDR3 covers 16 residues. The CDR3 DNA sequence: TGTGCCAGCAGCTTAGCGGAGGCTAGCGGGGAAAACATTCAGTACTTC. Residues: CASSLAEASGENIQYF.

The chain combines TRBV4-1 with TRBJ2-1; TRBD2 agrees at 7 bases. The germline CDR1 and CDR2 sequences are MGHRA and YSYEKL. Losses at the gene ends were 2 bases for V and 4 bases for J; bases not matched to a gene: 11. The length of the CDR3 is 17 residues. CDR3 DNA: TGCGCCAGCAGCCAACACCTAACTAGCGAAGAATACAATGAGCAGTTCTTC. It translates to CASSQHLTSEEYNEQFF.

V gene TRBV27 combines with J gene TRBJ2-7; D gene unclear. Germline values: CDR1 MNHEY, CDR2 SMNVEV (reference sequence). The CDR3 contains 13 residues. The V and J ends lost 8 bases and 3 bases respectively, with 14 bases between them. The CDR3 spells CASSRTLNYEQYF. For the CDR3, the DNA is TGTGCCAGCTCGCGGACCTTGAACTACGAGCAGTACTTC.

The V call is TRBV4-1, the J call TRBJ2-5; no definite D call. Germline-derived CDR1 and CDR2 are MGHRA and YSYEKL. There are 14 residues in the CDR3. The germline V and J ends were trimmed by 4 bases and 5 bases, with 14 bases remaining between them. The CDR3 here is CASSPSPSAETQYF. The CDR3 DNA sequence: TGCGCCAGCAGCCCCAGCCCCAGCGCCGAGACCCAGTACTTC.

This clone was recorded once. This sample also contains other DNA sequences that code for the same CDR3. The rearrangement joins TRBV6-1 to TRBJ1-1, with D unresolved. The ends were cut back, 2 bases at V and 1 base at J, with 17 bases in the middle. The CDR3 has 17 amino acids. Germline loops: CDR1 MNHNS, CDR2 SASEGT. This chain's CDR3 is CASSEFPGPSGNTEAFF. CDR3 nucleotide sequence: TGTGCCAGCAGTGAATTCCCCGGGCCCTCCGGGAACACTGAAGCTTTCTTT.

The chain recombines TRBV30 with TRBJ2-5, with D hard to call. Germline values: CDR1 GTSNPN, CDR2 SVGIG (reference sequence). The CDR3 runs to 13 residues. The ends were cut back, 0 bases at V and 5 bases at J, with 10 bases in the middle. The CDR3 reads CAWSVDGSETQYF. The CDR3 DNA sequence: TGTGCCTGGAGTGTAGATGGGTCGGAGACCCAGTACTTC.